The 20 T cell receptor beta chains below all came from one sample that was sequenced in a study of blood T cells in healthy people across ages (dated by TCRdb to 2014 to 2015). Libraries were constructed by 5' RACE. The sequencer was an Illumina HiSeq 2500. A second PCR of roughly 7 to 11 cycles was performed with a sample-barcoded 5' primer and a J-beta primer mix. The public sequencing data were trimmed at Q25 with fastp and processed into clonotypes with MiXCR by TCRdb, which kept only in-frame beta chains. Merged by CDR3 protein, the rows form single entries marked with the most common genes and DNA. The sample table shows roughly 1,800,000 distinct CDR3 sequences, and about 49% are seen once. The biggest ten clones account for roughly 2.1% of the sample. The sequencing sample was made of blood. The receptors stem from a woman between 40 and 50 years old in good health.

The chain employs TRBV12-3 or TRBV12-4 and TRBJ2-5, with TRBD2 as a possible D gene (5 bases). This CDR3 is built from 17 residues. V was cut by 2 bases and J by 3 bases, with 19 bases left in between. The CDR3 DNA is TGTGCCAGCAGTTTAAATCTAGGAGGAGCGTCTAAAGAGACCCAGTACTTC. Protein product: CASSLNLGGASKETQYF.

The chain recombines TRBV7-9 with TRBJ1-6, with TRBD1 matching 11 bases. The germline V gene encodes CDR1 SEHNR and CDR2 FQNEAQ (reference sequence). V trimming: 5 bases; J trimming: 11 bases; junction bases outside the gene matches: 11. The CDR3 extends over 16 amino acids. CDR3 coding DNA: TGTGCCAGCAGCGGGGGGGACAGGGGGACGGATCCACCCCTCCACTTT. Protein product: CASSGGDRGTDPPLHF. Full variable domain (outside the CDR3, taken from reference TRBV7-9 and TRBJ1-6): DTGVSQNPRHKITKRGQNVTFRCDPISEHNRLYWYRQTLGQGPEFLTYFQNEAQLEKSRLLSDRFSAERPKGSFSTLEIQRTEQGDSAMYLCASSGGDRGTDPPLHFGNGTRLTVT.

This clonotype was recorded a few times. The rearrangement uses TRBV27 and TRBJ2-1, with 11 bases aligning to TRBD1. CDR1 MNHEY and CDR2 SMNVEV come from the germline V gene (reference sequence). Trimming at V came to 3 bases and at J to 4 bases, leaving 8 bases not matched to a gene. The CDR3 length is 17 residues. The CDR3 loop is CASSLRTGGADYNEQFF. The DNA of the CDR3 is TGTGCCAGCAGTTTGAGGACAGGGGGCGCGGATTACAATGAGCAGTTCTTC.

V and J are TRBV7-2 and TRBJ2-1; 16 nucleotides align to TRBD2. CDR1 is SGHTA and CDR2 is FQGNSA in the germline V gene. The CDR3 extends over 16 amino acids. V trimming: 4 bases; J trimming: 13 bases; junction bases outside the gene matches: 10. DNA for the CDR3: TGTGCCAGCAGCTCGGGACTAGCGGGGGGGCAGGAGACCCAGTTCTTC. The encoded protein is CASSSGLAGGQETQFF.

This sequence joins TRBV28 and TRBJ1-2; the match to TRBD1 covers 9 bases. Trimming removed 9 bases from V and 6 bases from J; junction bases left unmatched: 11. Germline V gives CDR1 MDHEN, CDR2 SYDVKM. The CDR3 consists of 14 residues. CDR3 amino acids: CASNIPGQGDGYTF. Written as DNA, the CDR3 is TGTGCCAGTAATATACCGGGACAGGGTGATGGCTACACCTTC.

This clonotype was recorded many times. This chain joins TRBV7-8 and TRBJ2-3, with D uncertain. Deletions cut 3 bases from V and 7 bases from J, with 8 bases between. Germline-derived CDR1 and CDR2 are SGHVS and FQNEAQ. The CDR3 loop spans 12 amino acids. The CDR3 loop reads CASSFETYTQYF. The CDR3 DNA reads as TGTGCCAGCAGCTTCGAGACTTATACGCAGTATTTT.

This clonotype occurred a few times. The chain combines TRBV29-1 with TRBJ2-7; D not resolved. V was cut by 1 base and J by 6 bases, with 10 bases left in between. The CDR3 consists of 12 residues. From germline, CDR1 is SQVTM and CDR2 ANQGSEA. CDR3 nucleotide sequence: TGCAGCGTTGAAGGTGAGGCAGGCGAGCAGTACTTC. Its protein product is CSVEGEAGEQYF.

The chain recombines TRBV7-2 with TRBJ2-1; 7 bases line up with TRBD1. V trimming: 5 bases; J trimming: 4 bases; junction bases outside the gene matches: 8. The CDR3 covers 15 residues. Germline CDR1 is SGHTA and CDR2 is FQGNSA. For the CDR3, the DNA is TGTGCCAGCAGCCCCGTGTCAGGGGGATACAATGAGCAGTTCTTC. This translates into CASSPVSGGYNEQFF.

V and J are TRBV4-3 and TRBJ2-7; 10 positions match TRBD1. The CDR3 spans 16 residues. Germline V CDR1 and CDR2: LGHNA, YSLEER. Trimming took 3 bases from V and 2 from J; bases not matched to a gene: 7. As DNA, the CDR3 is TGCGCCAGCAGCCAGGACAGGGGGTCCCTTACCTACGAGCAGTACTTC. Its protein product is CASSQDRGSLTYEQYF.

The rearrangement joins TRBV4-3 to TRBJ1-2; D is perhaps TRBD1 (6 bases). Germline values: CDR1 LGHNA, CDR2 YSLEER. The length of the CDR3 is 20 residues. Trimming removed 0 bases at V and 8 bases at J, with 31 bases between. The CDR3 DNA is TGCGCCAGCAGCCAAGAATTCCCCGGGGCCGGGAGAGGAGGGGGTATGGGCTACACCTTC. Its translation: CASSQEFPGAGRGGGMGYTF.

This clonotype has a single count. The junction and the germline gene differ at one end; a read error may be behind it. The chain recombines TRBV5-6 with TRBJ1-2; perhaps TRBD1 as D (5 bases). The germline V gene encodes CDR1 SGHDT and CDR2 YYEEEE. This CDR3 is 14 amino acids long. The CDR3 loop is CASSTGERHYGYTF. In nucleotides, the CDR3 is TGTGCCAGCAGCACGGGGGAGAGGCACTATGGTTACACCTTC.

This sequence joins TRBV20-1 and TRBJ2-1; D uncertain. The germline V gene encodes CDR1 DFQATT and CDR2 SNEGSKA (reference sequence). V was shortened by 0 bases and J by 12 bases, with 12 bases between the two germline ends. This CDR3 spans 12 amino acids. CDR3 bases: TGCAGTGCTAGAGATCTTGGGAACGTGCAGTTCTTC. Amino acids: CSARDLGNVQFF.

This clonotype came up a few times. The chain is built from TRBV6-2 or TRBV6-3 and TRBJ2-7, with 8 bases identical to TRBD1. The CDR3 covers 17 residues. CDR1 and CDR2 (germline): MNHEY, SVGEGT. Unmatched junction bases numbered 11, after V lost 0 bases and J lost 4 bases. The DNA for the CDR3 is TGTGCCAGCAGTTACTCGAGGCAGGGGGCGTTATCTTACGAGCAGTACTTC. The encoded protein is CASSYSRQGALSYEQYF.

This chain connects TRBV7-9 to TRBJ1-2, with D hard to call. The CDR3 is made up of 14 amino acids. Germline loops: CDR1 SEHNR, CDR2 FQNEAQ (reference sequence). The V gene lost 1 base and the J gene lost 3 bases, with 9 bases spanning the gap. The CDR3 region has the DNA TGTGCCAGCAGCTTAGAACGGGTTGACTATGGCTACACCTTC. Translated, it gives CASSLERVDYGYTF.

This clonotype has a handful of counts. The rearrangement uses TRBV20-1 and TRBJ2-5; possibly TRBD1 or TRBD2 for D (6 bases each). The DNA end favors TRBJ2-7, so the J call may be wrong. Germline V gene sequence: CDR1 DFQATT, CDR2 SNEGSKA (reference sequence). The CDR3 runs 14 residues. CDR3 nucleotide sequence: TGCAGTGCTAGTAGGCCCATAGGGGGGAGCGAGCAGTACTTC. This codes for CSASRPIGGSEQYF.

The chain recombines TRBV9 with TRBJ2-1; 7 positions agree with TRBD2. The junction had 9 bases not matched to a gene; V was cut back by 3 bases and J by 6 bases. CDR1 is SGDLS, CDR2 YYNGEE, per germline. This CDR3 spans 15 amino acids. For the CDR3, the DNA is TGTGCCAGCAGCGGGGGGGGATATGGGGGCAATGAGCAGTTCTTC. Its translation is CASSGGGYGGNEQFF.

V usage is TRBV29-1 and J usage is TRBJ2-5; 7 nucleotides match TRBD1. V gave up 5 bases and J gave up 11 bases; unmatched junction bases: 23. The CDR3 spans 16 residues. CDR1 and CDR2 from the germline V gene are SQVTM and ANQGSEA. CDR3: CSVQLFHRGTYNEQYF. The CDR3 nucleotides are TGCAGCGTTCAACTCTTCCACAGGGGCACCTACAATGAGCAGTACTTC.

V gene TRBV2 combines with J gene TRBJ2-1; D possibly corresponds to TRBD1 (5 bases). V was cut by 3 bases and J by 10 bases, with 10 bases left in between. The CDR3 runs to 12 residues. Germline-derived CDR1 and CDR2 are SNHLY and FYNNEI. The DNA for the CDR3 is TGTGCCAGCAGTGACTGGGGCCGAGAGCAGTTCTTC. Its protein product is CASSDWGREQFF. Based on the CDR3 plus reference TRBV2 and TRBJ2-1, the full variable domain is EPEVTQTPSHQVTQMGQEVILRCVPISNHLYFYWYRQILGQKVEFLVSFYNNEISEKSEIFDDQFSVERPDGSNFTLKIRSTKLEDSAMYFCASSDWGREQFFGPGTRLTVL.

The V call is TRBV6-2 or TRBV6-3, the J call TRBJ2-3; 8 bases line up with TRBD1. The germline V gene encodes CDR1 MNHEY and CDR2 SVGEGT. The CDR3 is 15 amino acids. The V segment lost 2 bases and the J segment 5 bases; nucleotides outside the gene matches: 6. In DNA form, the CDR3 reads TGTGCCAGCAGTTACCGGACAGGGTACGGAGATACGCAGTATTTT. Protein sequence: CASSYRTGYGDTQYF.

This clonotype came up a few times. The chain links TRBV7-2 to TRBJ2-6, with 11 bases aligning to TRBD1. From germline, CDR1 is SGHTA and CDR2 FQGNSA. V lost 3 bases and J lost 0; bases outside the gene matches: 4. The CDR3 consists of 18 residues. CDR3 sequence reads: CASSLDGTGGSGANVLTF. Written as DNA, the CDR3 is TGTGCCAGCAGCTTGGATGGGACAGGGGGCTCTGGGGCCAACGTCCTGACTTTC.